This TCR beta chain was captured by sequencing in a study of blood T cell repertoires in COVID-19. Study background: The origin of the acute and convalescent COVID-19 samples was the United States, Italy and Spain.

Authors' analysis steps: Nucleated cell counts were estimated from reference gene primer amplification. Clones were sequenced by immunoSEQ multiplex PCR, and TCRdb holds only the in-frame ones, with some missing. V and J calls plus clone size are reproduced from that table; the DNA served to infer D and trimming. The data show about 230,000 clones, 85% to 90% seen once. V lost 2 bases and J lost 0, with 14 bases in between. The CDR3 sequence is 16 residues long. Germline V gene sequence: CDR1 SGHDT, CDR2 YYEEEE. Participant age was roughly 18 to 89 years, and participants resided in roughly 24 US areas. Cohorts were determined from participant-reported clinical history.

This receptor was taken from a woman in her twenties or thirties with acute COVID-19. The sequenced material came from PBMCs or T cells enriched from blood (not recorded which). V and J are TRBV5-6 and TRBJ2-5; possibly TRBD2 for D (6 bases). The CDR3 loop is CASSFLAGRHQETQYF. The CDR3 region has the DNA TGTGCCAGCAGCTTTTTGGCAGGGAGGCACCAAGAGACCCAGTACTTC.